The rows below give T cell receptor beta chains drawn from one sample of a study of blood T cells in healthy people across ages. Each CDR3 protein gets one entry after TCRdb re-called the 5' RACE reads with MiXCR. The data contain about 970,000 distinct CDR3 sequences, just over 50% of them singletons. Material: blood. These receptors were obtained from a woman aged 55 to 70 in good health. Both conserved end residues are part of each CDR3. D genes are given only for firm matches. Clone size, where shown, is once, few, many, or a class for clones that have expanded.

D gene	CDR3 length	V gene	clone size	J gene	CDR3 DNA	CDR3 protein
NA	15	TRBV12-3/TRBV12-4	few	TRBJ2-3	TGTGCCAGCAGGGGGTGGTTCACATTAAGAGATACGCAGTATTTT	CASRGWFTLRDTQYF
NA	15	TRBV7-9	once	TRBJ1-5	TGTGCCAGCAGCTTAGAAGGTTTAGTCAATCAGCCCCAGCATTTT	CASSLEGLVNQPQHF
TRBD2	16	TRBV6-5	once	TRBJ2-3	TGTGCCAGCAGTTACCATCACGGGACTAGCCGGGATACGCAGTATTTT	CASSYHHGTSRDTQYF
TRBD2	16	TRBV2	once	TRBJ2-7	TGTGCCAGCAGCGGGGGAGGGCGTAAGACCTCCTACGAGCAGTACTTC	CASSGGGRKTSYEQYF
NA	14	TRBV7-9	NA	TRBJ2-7	TGTGCCAGCAGCTTAGGGGGTTCGCGAAACGAGCAGTACTTC	CASSLGGSRNEQYF
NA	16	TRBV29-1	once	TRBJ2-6	TGCAGCGTTGTAAGGCAGGGAAGCTCTGGGGCCAACGTCCTGACTTTC	CSVVRQGSSGANVLTF
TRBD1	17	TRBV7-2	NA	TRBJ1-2	TGTGCCAGCAGCTTCACAGGGGAACGAGGGGCGAACTATGGCTACACCTTC	CASSFTGERGANYGYTF
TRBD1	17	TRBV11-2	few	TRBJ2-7	TGTGCCAGCAGCGCAGCATACAGGGGCCTAAGCTCCTACGAGCAGTACTTC	CASSAAYRGLSSYEQYF
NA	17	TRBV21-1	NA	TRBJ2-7	TGTGCCAGCAGCAAAGACCCGGGACAGGGGTTCTCCTACGAGCAGTACTTC	CASSKDPGQGFSYEQYF
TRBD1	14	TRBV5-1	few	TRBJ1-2	TGCGCCAGCAGCCAGACCTTCAGGGGGAGGGGCTACACCTTC	CASSQTFRGRGYTF
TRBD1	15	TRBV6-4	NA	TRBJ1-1	TGTGCCAGCAGTGACCCGAGACAGGGGAAGGCTGAAGCTTTCTTT	CASSDPRQGKAEAFF
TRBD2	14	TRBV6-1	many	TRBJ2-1	TGTGCCAGTCCGCGGACTAGCGGGAACAATGAGCAGTTCTTC	CASPRTSGNNEQFF
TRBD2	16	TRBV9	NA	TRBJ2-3	TGTGCCAGCAACCTAGGGACTAGCGGGAGCACAGATACGCAGTATTTT	CASNLGTSGSTDTQYF
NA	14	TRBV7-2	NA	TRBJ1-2	TGTGCCAGCAGCCCCGAGGGTAGGGCCTATGGCTACACCTTC	CASSPEGRAYGYTF
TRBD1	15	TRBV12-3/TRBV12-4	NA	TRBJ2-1	TGTGCCAGCAGTTTAGGGGGGACAGGGGCCAATGAGCAGTTCTTC	CASSLGGTGANEQFF
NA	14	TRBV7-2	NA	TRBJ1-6	TGTGCCAGCAGCCCCGACAGCCATAATTCACCCCTCCACTTT	CASSPDSHNSPLHF
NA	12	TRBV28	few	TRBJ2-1	TGTGCCAGCAGTACTGTATACAATGAGCAGTTCTTC	CASSTVYNEQFF
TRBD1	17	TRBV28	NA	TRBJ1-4	TGTGCCAGCAGTCAACAGGGGAAGGGTGCAACTAATGAAAAACTGTTTTTT	CASSQQGKGATNEKLFF
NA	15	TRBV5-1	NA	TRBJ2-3	TGCGCCAGCAGCTTTTCTCCCCCCTTTACAGATACGCAGTATTTT	CASSFSPPFTDTQYF
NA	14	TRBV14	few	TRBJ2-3	TGTGCCAGCAGCCAAAGACAGACCACAGATACGCAGTATTTT	CASSQRQTTDTQYF
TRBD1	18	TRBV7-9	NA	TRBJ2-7	TGTGCCAGCATTGAGTTTACGCCGGGACAGGGGTTTTCCTACGAGCAGTACTTC	CASIEFTPGQGFSYEQYF
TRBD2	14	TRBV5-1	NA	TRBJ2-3	TGCGCCAGCAACTTGCGGGAGTGGGAAGATACGCAGTATTTT	CASNLREWEDTQYF
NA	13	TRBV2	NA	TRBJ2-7	TGTGCCAGCAGTGAAAGTGACGCCTACGAGCAGTACTTC	CASSESDAYEQYF
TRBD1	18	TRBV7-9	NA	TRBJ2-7	TGTGCCAGCAGCTTACGGTTGGGACAGGGGCGGACAAGCTACGAGCAGTACTTC	CASSLRLGQGRTSYEQYF
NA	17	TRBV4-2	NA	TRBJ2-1	TGTGCCAGCAGCCGAGCCCGGGGCGGAACCTCCTACAATGAGCAGTTCTTC	CASSRARGGTSYNEQFF
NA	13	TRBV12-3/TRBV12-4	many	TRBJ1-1	TGTGCCAGCTTCTGGAGTGGGAACACTGAAGCTTTCTTT	CASFWSGNTEAFF
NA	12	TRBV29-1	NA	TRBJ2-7	TGCAGCGCCGACAGTGTAACCTACGAGCAGTACTTC	CSADSVTYEQYF
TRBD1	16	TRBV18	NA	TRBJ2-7	TGTGCCAGCTCACTCAGAAAAGGGGGCTTAAGCTACGAGCAGTACTTC	CASSLRKGGLSYEQYF
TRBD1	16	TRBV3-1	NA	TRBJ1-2	TGTGCCAGCAGCCAATCCGACAGGGCCCCAAACTATGGCTGCACCTTC	CASSQSDRAPNYGCTF
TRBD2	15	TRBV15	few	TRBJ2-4	TGTGCCACCAGCAGTGTACTACTAGCGGGAGACATTCAGTACTTC	CATSSVLLAGDIQYF
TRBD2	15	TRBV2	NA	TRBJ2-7	TGTGCCAGCAGTGACCCGGTAGCGGGACCCTACGAGCAGTACTTC	CASSDPVAGPYEQYF
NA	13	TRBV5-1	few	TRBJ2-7	TGCGCCAGCAGCTTGGTTCCACTCGACGAGCAGTACTTC	CASSLVPLDEQYF
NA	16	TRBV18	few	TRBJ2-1	TGTGCCAGCTCACCACAGGGGGTTAGTTTAACCAATGAGCAGTTCTTC	CASSPQGVSLTNEQFF
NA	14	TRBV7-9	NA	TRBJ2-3	TGTGCCAGCAGCATGGGACTGCTCACAGATACGCAGTATTTT	CASSMGLLTDTQYF
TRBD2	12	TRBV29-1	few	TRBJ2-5	TGCAGCGCCGGGGGGGGCACAGAGACCCAGTACTTC	CSAGGGTETQYF